The T cell receptor (beta chain) described here comes from a study of neoadjuvant anti-PD-1 for oral cavity cancer. Background on the study: Patients without progression received a fourth nivolumab dose around day 43, then surgical resection on days 50-56. Findings and limits, study-wide: PBMC Gini-index clonality exceeded responders' in non-responders post-nivolumab.

This CDR3 has 17 residues. Germline lookup yields CDR1 SGHNT and CDR2 YYREEE (reference sequence). With 5 bases clipped from V and 6 bases from J, the junction kept 14 bases outside the gene matches. Time point reported: after neoadjuvant nivolumab, at surgical resection. Blood cells were analyzed directly, without culture or expansion. A remark on this clone: Its matching antigen is unknown.

Profiling relied on immunoSEQ multiplex PCR, and the TCRdb table lists in-frame clones only, not all of them. Among around 13,000 clones listed, roughly 74% were seen once. The rearrangement links TRBV5-4 to TRBJ2-7; TRBD2 agrees at 13 bases. Specimen: PBMCs, collected after nivolumab (anti-PD-1) treatment. The sequence derives from a person aged 35 to 85 with oral cavity squamous cell carcinoma. This CDR3 is CASSQRGLAGPKGEQYF. CDR3 nucleotides: TGTGCCAGCAGTCAACGGGGACTAGCGGGACCCAAGGGCGAGCAGTACTTC.